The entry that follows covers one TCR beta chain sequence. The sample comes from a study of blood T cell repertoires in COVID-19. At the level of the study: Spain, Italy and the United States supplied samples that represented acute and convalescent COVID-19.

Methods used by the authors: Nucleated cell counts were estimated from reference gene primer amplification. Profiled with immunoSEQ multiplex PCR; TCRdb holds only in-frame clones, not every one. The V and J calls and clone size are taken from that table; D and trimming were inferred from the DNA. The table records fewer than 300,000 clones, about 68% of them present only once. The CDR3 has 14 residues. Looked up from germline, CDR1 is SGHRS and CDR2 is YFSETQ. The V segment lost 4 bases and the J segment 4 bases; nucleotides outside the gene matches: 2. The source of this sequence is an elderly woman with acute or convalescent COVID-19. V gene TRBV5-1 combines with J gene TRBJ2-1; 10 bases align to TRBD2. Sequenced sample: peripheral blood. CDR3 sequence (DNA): TGCGCCAGCAGCCGAGCGGGAGGGTACAATGAGCAGTTCTTC. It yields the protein CASSRAGGYNEQFF.